The next 9 T cell receptor beta chains were all read from a single sample in a study of cytomegalovirus exposure and HLA in healthy donors. 60 Vbeta and 13 Jbeta primers were used in PCR. Assay used: immunoSEQ multiplex PCR; TCRdb lists only in-frame clones, some missing. The sample holds 120,000 to 150,000 clones, approximately 79% seen once. Sequenced input: PBMCs. The receptors were gathered from a male donor in good health and CMV-seronegative.

The J gene is TRBJ1-1, the V gene TRBV5-5, with 7 bases identical to TRBD1. J gave up 3 bases and V 4 bases, and 9 bases lay outside the gene matches. The CDR3 sequence is 15 residues long. CDR1 and CDR2 (germline): SGHKS, YYEKEE (reference sequence). The CDR3 here is CASSPDRLTYTEAFF. The CDR3 DNA follows: TGTGCCAGCAGCCCGGACAGGTTGACGTACACTGAAGCTTTCTTT.

This clone was seen only once. The J gene is TRBJ2-1, the V gene TRBV13; possible D gene TRBD1, 5 bases. Trimming pared 3 bases from V and 3 bases from J, leaving 12 bases between. Germline V CDR1 and CDR2: PRHDT, FYEKMQ (reference sequence). This CDR3 comprises 15 residues. The CDR3 coding sequence is TGTGCCAGCAGCTTTCTTGTCAGGGACTACAATGAGCAGTTCTTC. Encoded protein: CASSFLVRDYNEQFF.

This chain joins TRBV5-1 and TRBJ2-7; D may be TRBD2 (6 bases). This CDR3 is built from 15 residues. Germline V lookup: CDR1 SGHRS, CDR2 YFSETQ. The V gene lost 0 bases and the J gene lost 1 base, with 11 bases spanning the gap. CDR3 coding DNA: TGCGCCAGCAGCTTGGAGGCGGGGCGATCCTACGAGCAGTACTTC. Protein: CASSLEAGRSYEQYF.

This clone occurred once. The chain carries TRBV9 and TRBJ2-2, with D perhaps TRBD1 (6 bases). Germline values: CDR1 SGDLS, CDR2 YYNGEE. There are 15 residues in the CDR3. With 1 base removed from V and 4 bases from J, the gap between germline ends came to 11 bases. CDR3 sequence: CASSVSPGVTGELFF. In nucleotides, the CDR3 is TGTGCCAGCAGCGTAAGCCCAGGGGTCACCGGGGAGCTGTTTTTT.

This rearrangement joins TRBV2 to TRBJ2-7, with 9 bases aligning to TRBD1. Germline-derived CDR1 and CDR2 are SNHLY and FYNNEI. V was clipped by 4 bases and J by 5 bases; unmatched bases: 9. CDR3 size: 15 residues. The CDR3 is CASSARTGDINEQYF. The DNA of the CDR3 is TGTGCCAGCAGTGCCAGGACAGGGGATATAAACGAGCAGTACTTC.

This clone was observed a few times. The chain couples TRBV27 to TRBJ2-3, with D possibly matching TRBD2 (5 bases). The ends were cut back, 11 bases at V and 4 bases at J, with 13 bases in the middle. Germline CDR1 MNHEY, CDR2 SMNVEV (reference sequence). The CDR3 totals 12 residues. CDR3 residues: CAAGGWSDTQYF. The CDR3 DNA is TGTGCCGCGGGTGGGTGGTCAGATACGCAGTATTTT.

The V and J genes are TRBV6-1 and TRBJ2-1, with TRBD1 matching over 9 bases. J gave up 3 bases and V 8 bases, and 5 bases lay outside the gene matches. CDR1 is MNHNS and CDR2 is SASEGT in the germline V gene. The CDR3 is 14 residues long. CDR3: CASSGTGNYNEQFF. CDR3 nucleotide sequence: TGTGCCAGCTCCGGGACAGGGAACTACAATGAGCAGTTCTTC.

The chain uses TRBV6-6 and TRBJ2-1; D possibly corresponds to TRBD2 (5 bases). The CDR3 contains 12 residues. The germline CDR1 and CDR2 sequences are MNHNY and SVGAGI (reference sequence). Trimming cost V 5 bases and J 3 bases, with 5 bases left between them. The CDR3 DNA is TGTGCCAGCAGTGGGAGCTACAATGAGCAGTTCTTC. Residues: CASSGSYNEQFF.

This clone was found once. The chain combines TRBV9 with TRBJ2-7; D is ambiguous. This CDR3 has 12 amino acids. With 3 bases removed from V and 5 bases from J, the gap between germline ends came to 9 bases. The germline V gene has CDR1 SGDLS and CDR2 YYNGEE. CDR3 sequence: CASSATQNEQYF. The DNA of the CDR3 is TGTGCCAGCAGCGCTACACAGAACGAGCAGTACTTC. Filled out from reference TRBV9 and TRBJ2-7, the complete variable domain reads DSGVTQTPKHLITATGQRVTLRCSPRSGDLSVYWYQQSLDQGLQFLIQYYNGEERAKGNILERFSAQQFPDLHSELNLSSLELGDSALYFCASSATQNEQYFGPGTRLTVT.